This entry concerns a single TCR beta chain. The antigen is not known. The data stem from a study of identical twins. Overall study findings and caveats: In drawing conclusions, the study used cross-sectional statistical analysis and did not follow the same donors.

The V gene's germline CDR1 is SNHLY and CDR2 FYNNEI. The CDR3 is 12 residues long. V dropped 2 bases and J dropped 6 bases, with 8 bases sitting between them. TCRdb processed the 5' RACE reads anew with MiXCR; each CDR3 protein has one entry. The data show fewer than 450,000 distinct CDR3 sequences, around 9% seen once. The V call is TRBV2, the J call TRBJ2-7, with D hard to call. Sequencing used naive T cells sorted from blood. The receptor's source is a woman between 50 and 59 years old in good health. The CDR3 bases are TGTGCCAGCAGTGAACAGTTGTTCGAGCAGTACTTC. Amino acid sequence: CASSEQLFEQYF.